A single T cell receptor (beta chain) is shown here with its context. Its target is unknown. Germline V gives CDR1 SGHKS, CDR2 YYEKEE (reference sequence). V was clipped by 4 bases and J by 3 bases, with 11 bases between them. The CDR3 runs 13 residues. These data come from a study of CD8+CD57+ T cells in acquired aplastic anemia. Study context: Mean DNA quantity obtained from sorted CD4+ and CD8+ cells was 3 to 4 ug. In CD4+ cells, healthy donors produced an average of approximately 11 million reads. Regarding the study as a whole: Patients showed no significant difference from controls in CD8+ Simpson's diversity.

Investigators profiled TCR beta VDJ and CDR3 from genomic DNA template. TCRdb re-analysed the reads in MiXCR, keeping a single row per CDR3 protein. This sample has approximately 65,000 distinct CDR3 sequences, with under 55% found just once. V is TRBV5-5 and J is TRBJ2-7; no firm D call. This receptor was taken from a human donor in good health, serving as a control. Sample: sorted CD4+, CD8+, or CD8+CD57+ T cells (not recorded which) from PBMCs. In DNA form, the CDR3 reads TGTGCCAGCAGCCCCGCCAACAGCTACGAGCAGTACGTC. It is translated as CASSPANSYEQYV.